The 17 T cell receptor beta chains listed next were all sequenced from one sample in a study of blood T cell repertoires in COVID-19. Sequencing used immunoSEQ multiplex PCR; TCRdb keeps in-frame clones, though not all of them. The sample has 300,000 to 400,000 clones, about 86% seen once. The specimen sequenced was PBMCs or T cells enriched from blood (not recorded which). Source of these receptors: a woman aged 40 to 50 with acute COVID-19.

The chain combines TRBV5-4 with TRBJ2-7, with a possible D match to TRBD2 (5 bases). CDR3 size: 14 residues. Germline V gene data show CDR1 as SGHNT and CDR2 as YYREEE (reference sequence). The ends were cut back, 4 bases at V and 1 base at J, with 12 bases in the middle. CDR3 bases: TGTGCCAGCAGCCTCCGACGGGAATCCTACGAGCAGTACTTC. Protein sequence: CASSLRRESYEQYF.

The V gene is TRBV7-8, the J gene TRBJ1-2; TRBD1 agrees at 8 bases. The CDR3 sequence is 15 residues long. Trimming took 5 bases from V and 6 from J; bases not matched to a gene: 11. Germline V CDR1 and CDR2: SGHVS, FQNEAQ. CDR3 sequence: CASSLGQGGANGYTF. CDR3 bases: TGTGCCAGCAGCCTCGGACAGGGAGGAGCTAATGGCTACACCTTC.

This sequence joins TRBV5-4 and TRBJ1-3; D perhaps matches TRBD1 (6 bases). The germline V gene has CDR1 SGHNT and CDR2 YYREEE (reference sequence). The CDR3 consists of 13 residues. Trimming took 4 bases from V and 3 from J, leaving 8 bases between them. The CDR3 is CASSQTGGNTIYF. The CDR3 DNA reads as TGTGCCAGCAGCCAGACAGGTGGAAACACCATATATTTT.

V usage is TRBV18 and J usage is TRBJ2-7; possibly TRBD2 for D (6 bases). There are 15 residues in the CDR3. Germline loops: CDR1 KGHSH, CDR2 LQKENI. V shed 3 bases and J shed 6 bases, with 18 bases lying between them. This CDR3 is CASSPGGTSFLEQYF. The CDR3 bases are TGTGCCAGCTCACCTGGGGGGACTTCTTTCCTCGAGCAGTACTTC.

The chain couples TRBV4-3 to TRBJ2-3; a possible D gene is TRBD2 (5 bases). Per the germline V gene, CDR1 is LGHNA and CDR2 is YSLEER. This CDR3 is built from 14 residues. The V gene lost 5 bases and the J gene lost 3 bases, with 12 bases spanning the gap. The CDR3 bases are TGCGCCAGCAGCATATTGGGGAGAACAGATACGCAGTATTTT. Protein product: CASSILGRTDTQYF.

V and J are TRBV28 and TRBJ2-5; 8 nucleotides align to TRBD2. CDR1 and CDR2 from the germline V gene are MDHEN and SYDVKM. The CDR3 covers 15 residues. V gave up 2 bases and J gave up 1 base; unmatched junction bases: 3. The CDR3 DNA sequence: TGTGCCAGCAGTTTAACCGGGAGGGTCCAAGAGACCCAGTACTTC. This gives the protein CASSLTGRVQETQYF.

A word on this clone: The sample has other DNA sequences that encode this CDR3 too. The J gene is TRBJ2-7, the V gene TRBV6-2 or TRBV6-3; 10 positions match TRBD2. Looked up from germline, CDR1 is MNHEY and CDR2 is SVGEGT. V shed 2 bases and J 4 bases; nucleotides not matched to a gene: 8. CDR3 length equals 16 residues. The CDR3 loop is CASSYPLAGVGYEQYF. The CDR3 DNA is TGTGCCAGCAGTTACCCGCTAGCGGGAGTTGGATACGAGCAGTACTTC.

V gene TRBV6-5 combines with J gene TRBJ2-7, with D perhaps matching TRBD2 (6 bases). The CDR3 contains 13 residues. CDR1 MNHEY and CDR2 SVGAGI come from the germline V gene. V gave up 7 bases and J gave up 0 bases, with 10 bases separating them. The CDR3: CASTRGNSYEQYF. Written as DNA, the CDR3 is TGTGCCAGCACCCGGGGGAACTCCTACGAGCAGTACTTC.

About this clone: Given a much more abundant clone one base away, this may be a read error. This same CDR3 is encoded by further DNA sequences in the sample. This rearrangement joins TRBV7-2 to TRBJ1-2; a possible D gene is TRBD1 (6 bases). The V gene's germline CDR1 is SGHTA and CDR2 FQGNSA. Deletions cut 3 bases from V and 2 bases from J, with 7 bases between. The CDR3 loop spans 13 amino acids. The DNA for the CDR3 is TGTGCCAGCAGCTTCGACAGGAACTATGGCTACACCTTC. Translating gives CASSFDRNYGYTF.

This chain joins TRBV5-4 and TRBJ2-3, with 11 bases fitting TRBD2. The germline V gene has CDR1 SGHNT and CDR2 YYREEE (reference sequence). This CDR3 is built from 20 residues. V was pared by 4 bases and J by 2 bases, with 18 bases of the junction left unmatched. The CDR3 DNA sequence: TGTGCCAGCAGCGCCATCTCTAGACCTAGCGGGAGGAACCCCACAGATACGCAGTATTTT. This codes for CASSAISRPSGRNPTDTQYF.

The V and J genes are TRBV5-1 and TRBJ2-5, with 7 positions matching TRBD2. The CDR3 has 16 amino acids. J gave up 4 bases and V 4 bases, and 13 bases lay outside the gene matches. Germline V lookup: CDR1 SGHRS, CDR2 YFSETQ. The CDR3 region is CASSLSGTTSSETQYF. Here the CDR3 DNA reads TGCGCCAGCAGCCTATCCGGGACTACGTCCTCAGAGACCCAGTACTTC.

V and J are TRBV10-2 and TRBJ2-4; unclear D gene. Looked up from germline, CDR1 is WSHSY and CDR2 is SAAADI. The CDR3 has 12 amino acids. Trimming pared 3 bases from V and 6 bases from J, leaving 6 bases between. CDR3 amino acids: CASSEVANIQYF. The CDR3 region has the DNA TGCGCCAGCAGTGAAGTGGCAAACATTCAGTACTTC.

V is TRBV28 and J is TRBJ2-2, with TRBD1 identical over 7 bases. This CDR3 is 16 amino acids long. Germline loops: CDR1 MDHEN, CDR2 SYDVKM. Trimming removed 6 bases from V and 0 bases from J; junction bases left unmatched: 7. The CDR3, as DNA: TGTGCCAGCAGGATACCGGGACAGCCGAACACCGGGGAGCTGTTTTTT. Its translation is CASRIPGQPNTGELFF. Full variable domain (remainder filled in from reference TRBV28 and TRBJ2-2): DVKVTQSSRYLVKRTGEKVFLECVQDMDHENMFWYRQDPGLGLRLIYFSYDVKMKEKGDIPEGYSVSREKKERFSLILESASTNQTSMYLCASRIPGQPNTGELFFGEGSRLTVL.

A word on this clone: Other DNA sequences in this specimen translate into the identical CDR3. The V and J genes are TRBV5-1 and TRBJ2-7, with 9 bases lining up with TRBD2. CDR1 is SGHRS and CDR2 is YFSETQ in the germline V gene. The V gene end was trimmed by 3 bases and the J gene end by 1 base; junction bases not matched to a gene: 2. This CDR3 contains 14 residues. The CDR3 DNA sequence: TGCGCCAGCAGCTCGACTAGCGGATCCTACGAGCAGTACTTC. Residues: CASSSTSGSYEQYF.

CDR3 sequence: CASSISGGAATETQYF. The CDR3 nucleotides read TGTGCCAGCAGCATAAGCGGGGGGGCCGCTACGGAGACCCAGTACTTC. V and J are TRBV9 and TRBJ2-5; 10 nucleotides match TRBD2. The V and J ends lost 4 bases and 5 bases, in that order; junction bases with no gene match: 11. CDR1 and CDR2 from the germline V gene are SGDLS and YYNGEE. CDR3 length: 16 residues.

The chain recombines TRBV7-2 with TRBJ2-1; 10 bases agree with TRBD2. CDR1 is SGHTA and CDR2 is FQGNSA in the germline V gene. The V gene end was trimmed by 3 bases and the J gene end by 4 bases; junction bases not matched to a gene: 3. The CDR3 spans 15 residues. The CDR3: CASSFSGGSYNEQFF. The DNA for the CDR3 is TGTGCCAGCAGCTTTAGCGGGGGGTCTTACAATGAGCAGTTCTTC.

The genes are TRBV5-4 and TRBJ2-7; TRBD2 might be the D (6 bases). The CDR3 loop spans 16 amino acids. V was shortened by 4 bases and J by 0 bases, with 17 bases between the two germline ends. Germline assignment: CDR1 SGHNT and CDR2 YYREEE (reference sequence). DNA for the CDR3: TGTGCCAGCAGCCCTGGAGGGACGGGTAGCTCCTACGAGCAGTACTTC. The encoded protein is CASSPGGTGSSYEQYF. The full variable domain, in which reference TRBV5-4 and TRBJ2-7 provide the parts outside the CDR3, is ETGVTQSPTHLIKTRGQQVTLRCSSQSGHNTVSWYQQALGQGPQFIFQYYREEENGRGNFPPRFSGLQFPNYSSELNVNALELDDSALYLCASSPGGTGSSYEQYFGPGTRLTVT.